Listed below are T cell receptor beta chains from one sample, sequenced in a study of graft-versus-host responses after intestinal transplantation. These TCRs' antigens remain unknown. Measured with immunoSEQ multiplex PCR; TCRdb has only the in-frame clones, and not every one. Here the sample spans approximately 100,000 clones, 85% to 90% being singletons. The specimen was unstimulated CD4+ T cells sorted from spleen or lymph node cells, collected before intestinal transplant. The receptor source for this set is a human donor who received an intestinal transplant. The CDR3 runs from the conserved cysteine through the conserved F or W. A D gene is named only where the DNA matches it firmly. Size values are once, few and many counts, or a class for expanded clones, and some rows have none.

J gene: TRBJ2-7
D gene: NA
V gene: TRBV11-2
clone size: NA
CDR3 length: 14
CDR3 protein: CASSLSAGTYEQYF
CDR3 DNA: TGTGCCAGCAGCTTAAGCGCGGGAACCTACGAGCAGTACTTC

J gene: TRBJ1-1
D gene: NA
V gene: TRBV18
clone size: NA
CDR3 length: 13
CDR3 protein: CASSRGENTEAFF
CDR3 DNA: TGTGCCAGCTCACGAGGCGAGAACACTGAAGCTTTCTTT

J gene: TRBJ2-3
D gene: NA
V gene: TRBV27
clone size: NA
CDR3 length: 15
CDR3 protein: CASSLMAGYTDTQYF
CDR3 DNA: TGTGCCAGCAGTTTAATGGCGGGGTACACAGATACGCAGTATTTT

J gene: TRBJ2-3
D gene: TRBD2
V gene: TRBV2
clone size: NA
CDR3 length: 15
CDR3 protein: CASRALAEYTDTQYF
CDR3 DNA: TGTGCCAGCAGGGCCCTAGCGGAATACACAGATACGCAGTATTTT

J gene: TRBJ1-2
D gene: TRBD1
V gene: TRBV9
clone size: NA
CDR3 length: 15
CDR3 protein: CASSVGTGYNYGYTF
CDR3 DNA: TGTGCCAGCAGCGTTGGGACAGGGTATAACTATGGCTACACCTTC

J gene: TRBJ2-7
D gene: NA
V gene: TRBV10-3
clone size: NA
CDR3 length: 17
CDR3 protein: CAISDHHRTESSYEQYF
CDR3 DNA: TGTGCCATCAGTGACCACCATAGGACAGAGAGCTCCTACGAGCAGTACTTC

J gene: TRBJ2-3
D gene: NA
V gene: TRBV7-9
clone size: NA
CDR3 length: 16
CDR3 protein: CASSHSRALRTDTQYF
CDR3 DNA: TGTGCCAGCAGCCATTCCAGGGCCCTCCGCACAGATACGCAGTATTTT

J gene: TRBJ1-1
D gene: NA
V gene: TRBV10-3
clone size: once
CDR3 length: 13
CDR3 protein: CAISGTGSAEAFF
CDR3 DNA: TGTGCCATCAGTGGAACAGGGAGCGCTGAAGCTTTCTTT

J gene: TRBJ1-6
D gene: NA
V gene: TRBV5-6
clone size: NA
CDR3 length: 16
CDR3 protein: CASSLGGRGNNSPLHF
CDR3 DNA: TGTGCCAGCAGCTTGGGCGGTAGAGGTAATAATTCACCCCTCCACTTT

J gene: TRBJ2-1
D gene: NA
V gene: TRBV27
clone size: NA
CDR3 length: 14
CDR3 protein: CASSAGGTWGEQFF
CDR3 DNA: TGTGCCAGCAGTGCCGGTGGGACTTGGGGTGAGCAGTTCTTC

J gene: TRBJ1-4
D gene: TRBD1
V gene: TRBV5-1
clone size: few
CDR3 length: 13
CDR3 protein: CASSPGTEEKLFF
CDR3 DNA: TGCGCCAGCAGCCCCGGGACAGAGGAAAAACTGTTTTTT

J gene: TRBJ2-7
D gene: NA
V gene: TRBV29-1
clone size: NA
CDR3 length: 13
CDR3 protein: CSVGSRDTYEQYF
CDR3 DNA: TGCAGCGTTGGGTCCCGCGATACCTACGAGCAGTACTTC

J gene: TRBJ1-2
D gene: TRBD1
V gene: TRBV6-6
clone size: once
CDR3 length: 15
CDR3 protein: CASSPRDRVGYGYTF
CDR3 DNA: TGTGCCAGCAGCCCTAGGGACAGGGTGGGTTATGGCTACACCTTC

J gene: TRBJ1-6
D gene: TRBD1
V gene: TRBV2
clone size: NA
CDR3 length: 15
CDR3 protein: CASSNPGQVNSPLHF
CDR3 DNA: TGTGCCAGCAGTAACCCGGGACAGGTAAATTCACCCCTCCACTTT

J gene: TRBJ2-7
D gene: TRBD1
V gene: TRBV6-5
clone size: NA
CDR3 length: 15
CDR3 protein: CASTPTRDRSYEQYF
CDR3 DNA: TGTGCCAGCACCCCAACCCGGGACAGATCCTACGAGCAGTACTTC

J gene: TRBJ2-5
D gene: NA
V gene: TRBV7-6
clone size: once
CDR3 length: 13
CDR3 protein: CASSLELRAPQYF
CDR3 DNA: TGTGCCAGCAGCTTGGAGTTGCGGGCGCCCCAGTACTTC

J gene: TRBJ2-7
D gene: NA
V gene: TRBV29-1
clone size: NA
CDR3 length: 12
CDR3 protein: CSVEGPERVQYF
CDR3 DNA: TGCAGCGTTGAAGGTCCCGAACGGGTGCAGTACTTC

J gene: TRBJ2-2
D gene: NA
V gene: TRBV5-1
clone size: once
CDR3 length: 12
CDR3 protein: CASTRYTGELFF
CDR3 DNA: TGCGCCAGCACCCGGTACACCGGGGAGCTGTTTTTT

J gene: TRBJ1-2
D gene: TRBD1
V gene: TRBV7-8
clone size: NA
CDR3 length: 13
CDR3 protein: CASSLGGTDGYTF
CDR3 DNA: TGTGCCAGCAGCTTAGGGGGGACAGATGGCTACACCTTC

J gene: TRBJ1-1
D gene: NA
V gene: TRBV7-9
clone size: NA
CDR3 length: 14
CDR3 protein: CASSLTQENTEAFF
CDR3 DNA: TGTGCCAGCAGCTTAACACAGGAGAACACTGAAGCTTTCTTT

J gene: TRBJ2-7
D gene: TRBD1
V gene: TRBV2
clone size: NA
CDR3 length: 12
CDR3 protein: CASRGQGQEQYF
CDR3 DNA: TGTGCCAGCAGGGGACAGGGGCAAGAGCAGTACTTC

J gene: TRBJ2-5
D gene: NA
V gene: TRBV5-6
clone size: few
CDR3 length: 12
CDR3 protein: CASSLGLETQYF
CDR3 DNA: TGTGCCAGCAGCTTGGGTCTCGAGACCCAGTACTTC

J gene: TRBJ1-1
D gene: NA
V gene: TRBV2
clone size: NA
CDR3 length: 13
CDR3 protein: CASSVREDTEAFF
CDR3 DNA: TGTGCCAGCAGTGTAAGGGAGGACACTGAAGCTTTCTTT

J gene: TRBJ1-4
D gene: TRBD1
V gene: TRBV29-1
clone size: NA
CDR3 length: 14
CDR3 protein: CSVYQTGGSEKLFF
CDR3 DNA: TGCAGCGTTTACCAAACAGGGGGAAGTGAAAAACTGTTTTTT

J gene: TRBJ1-5
D gene: NA
V gene: TRBV19
clone size: NA
CDR3 length: 13
CDR3 protein: CASSFLGPQPQHF
CDR3 DNA: TGTGCCAGTAGTTTTCTGGGGCCTCAGCCCCAGCATTTT

J gene: TRBJ2-5
D gene: NA
V gene: TRBV5-1
clone size: NA
CDR3 length: 12
CDR3 protein: CASSPQGETQYF
CDR3 DNA: TGCGCCAGCAGCCCACAGGGCGAGACCCAGTACTTC

J gene: TRBJ2-2
D gene: TRBD2
V gene: TRBV5-1
clone size: NA
CDR3 length: 14
CDR3 protein: CASSLPGTIEELFF
CDR3 DNA: TGCGCCAGCAGCCTTCCTGGGACTATAGAGGAGCTGTTTTTT

J gene: TRBJ2-7
D gene: TRBD1
V gene: TRBV7-9
clone size: NA
CDR3 length: 15
CDR3 protein: CASSSTGTGLVEQYF
CDR3 DNA: TGTGCCAGCAGCTCTACCGGGACAGGGTTGGTCGAGCAGTACTTC

J gene: TRBJ2-7
D gene: NA
V gene: TRBV16
clone size: NA
CDR3 length: 13
CDR3 protein: CASSLQVANEQYF
CDR3 DNA: TGTGCCAGCAGCCTCCAGGTGGCCAACGAGCAGTACTTC

J gene: TRBJ1-2
D gene: NA
V gene: TRBV9
clone size: NA
CDR3 length: 18
CDR3 protein: CASSASRGKGSTNYGYTF
CDR3 DNA: TGTGCCAGCAGCGCTTCCAGGGGCAAGGGGAGTACTAACTATGGCTACACCTTC

J gene: TRBJ1-1
D gene: NA
V gene: TRBV5-1
clone size: NA
CDR3 length: 14
CDR3 protein: CASSQQATNTEAFF
CDR3 DNA: TGCGCCAGCAGCCAACAGGCGACGAACACTGAAGCTTTCTTT

J gene: TRBJ2-1
D gene: NA
V gene: TRBV5-1
clone size: NA
CDR3 length: 14
CDR3 protein: CASGAGAPGGEQFF
CDR3 DNA: TGCGCCAGCGGGGCGGGGGCCCCGGGTGGTGAGCAGTTCTTC

J gene: TRBJ2-1
D gene: NA
V gene: TRBV11-2
clone size: NA
CDR3 length: 13
CDR3 protein: CASSARTSVEQFF
CDR3 DNA: TGTGCCAGCAGCGCCCGAACTAGTGTTGAGCAGTTCTTC

J gene: TRBJ2-3
D gene: NA
V gene: TRBV7-9
clone size: NA
CDR3 length: 14
CDR3 protein: CASLLRGSTDTQYF
CDR3 DNA: TGTGCCAGCCTTTTAAGGGGTAGCACAGATACGCAGTATTTT

J gene: TRBJ2-7
D gene: NA
V gene: TRBV9
clone size: NA
CDR3 length: 14
CDR3 protein: CASSPRTAAYEQYF
CDR3 DNA: TGTGCCAGCAGCCCCCGGACAGCTGCCTACGAGCAGTACTTC

J gene: TRBJ2-5
D gene: NA
V gene: TRBV4-1
clone size: NA
CDR3 length: 16
CDR3 protein: CASSQSAGGERETQYF
CDR3 DNA: TGCGCCAGCAGCCAATCGGCCGGGGGTGAGAGAGAGACCCAGTACTTC

J gene: TRBJ1-4
D gene: TRBD1
V gene: TRBV5-1
clone size: few
CDR3 length: 14
CDR3 protein: CASSPTGVDEKLFF
CDR3 DNA: TGCGCCAGCAGCCCGACAGGGGTGGATGAAAAACTGTTTTTT

J gene: TRBJ2-7
D gene: TRBD1
V gene: TRBV4-1
clone size: NA
CDR3 length: 16
CDR3 protein: CASSHPGQVASYEQYF
CDR3 DNA: TGCGCCAGCAGCCACCCGGGACAGGTAGCCTCCTACGAGCAGTACTTC

J gene: TRBJ2-5
D gene: TRBD2
V gene: TRBV4-1
clone size: NA
CDR3 length: 18
CDR3 protein: CASSRLAGGTTYQETQYF
CDR3 DNA: TGCGCCAGCAGCCGGTTAGCGGGGGGCACGACGTACCAAGAGACCCAGTACTTC

J gene: TRBJ1-2
D gene: NA
V gene: TRBV27
clone size: NA
CDR3 length: 13
CDR3 protein: CASSLRGGSGYTF
CDR3 DNA: TGTGCCAGCAGTTTAAGGGGGGGGAGTGGCTACACCTTC

J gene: TRBJ1-1
D gene: NA
V gene: TRBV6-5
clone size: NA
CDR3 length: 11
CDR3 protein: CASSHEGRYFF
CDR3 DNA: TGTGCCAGCAGTCATGAGGGGAGGTATTTCTTT

J gene: TRBJ2-3
D gene: NA
V gene: TRBV5-6
clone size: NA
CDR3 length: 13
CDR3 protein: CASSWTDTDTQYF
CDR3 DNA: TGTGCCAGCAGCTGGACAGACACAGATACGCAGTATTTT

J gene: TRBJ1-6
D gene: NA
V gene: TRBV6-1
clone size: NA
CDR3 length: 14
CDR3 protein: CASSEWAGDSPLHF
CDR3 DNA: TGTGCCAGCAGTGAATGGGCAGGGGATTCGCCCCTCCACTTT

J gene: TRBJ2-2
D gene: NA
V gene: TRBV11-3
clone size: NA
CDR3 length: 13
CDR3 protein: CASSLTGSGELFF
CDR3 DNA: TGTGCCAGCAGCTTAACGGGTAGCGGGGAGCTGTTTTTT

J gene: TRBJ2-1
D gene: NA
V gene: TRBV27
clone size: NA
CDR3 length: 12
CDR3 protein: CASSLRGNEQFF
CDR3 DNA: TGTGCCAGCAGTTTAAGGGGCAATGAGCAGTTCTTC

J gene: TRBJ2-7
D gene: TRBD1
V gene: TRBV2
clone size: NA
CDR3 length: 15
CDR3 protein: CASSTTGALPYEQYF
CDR3 DNA: TGTGCCAGCAGTACCACAGGGGCTCTCCCCTACGAGCAGTACTTC

J gene: TRBJ2-3
D gene: TRBD2
V gene: TRBV7-6
clone size: NA
CDR3 length: 15
CDR3 protein: CASSLDGGGRNTQYF
CDR3 DNA: TGTGCCAGCAGCTTAGACGGGGGGGGGCGAAATACGCAGTATTTT